This TCR beta chain was recorded in a study of OX40 agonist ivuxolimab in advanced cancers. Study information: Treatment of patients was with ivuxolimab, an agonistic anti-OX40 (CD134) antibody. Participants averaged roughly 60 years of age (range 23 to 79) and were 75% to 90% male. It was permissible to have had prior anti-PD-1, anti-PD-L1 or anti-CTLA-4 therapy, and under 45% had some. Partial responses, seen in three patients, involved one hepatocellular carcinoma and two cutaneous melanomas.

Generated by immunoSEQ multiplex PCR, the TCRdb table keeps only in-frame clones and is missing some. The repertoire holds around 67,000 clones, with about four fifths as singletons. V was pared by 2 bases and J by 1 base, with 9 bases between. Germline CDR1 KGHSH, CDR2 LQKENI. There are 14 residues in the CDR3. The chain couples TRBV18 to TRBJ2-7, with D tentatively TRBD2 (6 bases). The sample was CD4+ or CD8+ T cells sorted from blood, taken in a trial of the OX40 agonist ivuxolimab. The sequence derives from an adult with an advanced solid tumor such as melanoma, head and neck, liver or kidney cancer. The CDR3 DNA reads as TGTGCCAGCTCACCATTCCGGGAGTCCTACGAGCAGTACTTC. Amino acid sequence: CASSPFRESYEQYF.